The following is a T cell receptor beta chain sequence with its context. What this receptor recognizes is not known. No base quality information exists; no much larger clone differs at one position. This entry is derived from a study of type 1 and type 2 diabetes patients (dated by TCRdb to 2016 to 2017). For the wider study: The cohort comprised nine or ten type 1 diabetes patients, a few type 2 diabetes patients and roughly 6 nondiabetic controls recruited in China. Throughout the study, CD4 or CD8 MicroBeads on MACS columns were used to positively select CD4+ and CD8+ T cells from PBMCs. The whole study generated approximately 19 million paired-end reads. TCRbeta repertoires were profiled by high-throughput sequencing in the study to compare type 1 diabetes, type 2 diabetes and nondiabetic individuals. For the type 1 diabetes patients, the type 2 diabetes patients acted as a disease comparison group. Comparing approximately 20-cycle and roughly 25-cycle amplification showed similar V gene usage, suggesting similar primer efficiencies and random PCR bias. Sequencing of the TCRbeta libraries was paired-end and was performed on Illumina HiSeq 2000 or MiSeq instruments. Study-wide conclusions, independent of this receptor: Age and gender were not matched between study groups, possibly biasing interpretation. In both CD4+ and CD8+ T cells, type 2 diabetes repertoires were highly diverse and significantly more diverse than type 1 diabetes repertoires. Type 2 diabetes patients had few highly-expanded CD4+ clones (median one), and those clones made up a median approximately 3.9% of reads. V and J gene usage patterns of type 2 diabetes and control samples were highly correlated, averaging approximately 0.97 between samples. Because only a limited number of T2D and control samples were sequenced, some T1D-only HECs might also appear in more T2D or control samples.

Sequencing was performed on an Illumina MiSeq. Genomic DNA from sorted T cell subsets was used as template for TCRbeta CDR3 amplification. The TCRbeta CDR3 region was amplified by multiplex PCR with 30 forward and 13 reverse primers. AMPure XP beads were used to purify the PCR products, after which a second approximately 25-cycle PCR added indices and adaptors. Before sequencing, libraries were gel-purified with the QIAquick Gel Extraction Kit. As for the original processing: FLASH was used to merge paired-end reads, and IgBLAST was used to align the merged reads to IMGT V, D and J germline references. Reads with below 70% alignment identity to germline references were discarded, leaving around 12,000,000 reads study-wide. CDR3 boundaries, reading frame and productivity were assigned following IMGT definitions. Clones at or above 1% of reads were defined as highly-expanded clones, and diversity was measured by normalized Shannon entropy. Group differences in Shannon entropy were tested with unpaired two-tailed t-tests. Starting from the raw public reads, TCRdb applied fastp trimming at Q25, assembled clones with MiXCR and retained in-frame beta chains. One record per CDR3 amino acid sequence lists the most common genes and DNA. The V and J calls here are based on TCRdb, not the publication. The sample table contains 250,000 to 300,000 distinct CDR3 sequences; only one count was recorded for 40% to 50% of them. Together, the top ten hold around 13% of the sample.

Reading from cysteine to phenylalanine, the CDR3 counts 14 amino acids. The only DNA kept is the CDR3, 42 bases in frame from the first base. The germline V gene encodes CDR1 SGHTA and CDR2 FQGNSA. V is trimmed back by 5 bases and J by 4 bases, and the junction contains 3 bases that no gene match accounts for. Every diabetic patient fulfilled standard classification criteria for type 1 or type 2 diabetes, and glucose and C-peptide were measured using WHO-recommended methods. Donors were excluded if they had other autoimmune diseases or infections within the previous four weeks. From each participant, about 10 milliliters of peripheral blood were collected. PBMCs were isolated with LymphoPrep density separation.

The chain was built from TRBV7-2 and TRBJ1-5; 9 bases in between match TRBD1. The sequenced sample consisted of peripheral blood mononuclear cells (PBMCs). The sequence was collected from a man between 18 and 35 years old with type 2 diabetes. The DNA sequence follows: TGTGCCAGCAGCGCCGGGACAGGGAATCAGCCCCAGCATTTT. Its protein reads: CASSAGTGNQPQHF.